The next 28 T cell receptor beta chains were all read from a single sample in a study of CD8+ T cells in alopecia areata. The authors extracted RNA and reverse transcribed it into cDNA as the sequencing template. Sequencing used immunoSEQ multiplex PCR; TCRdb keeps in-frame clones, though not all of them. The data show more than 9,000 clones, around three fifths seen once. Collected material from alopecia areata patients comprised lesional scalp punch biopsies and peripheral blood. The sample was skin. The receptors stem from a human donor with alopecia areata.

In its sample, this clone was seen a few times. Different DNA sequences within this sample yield the same CDR3. The rearrangement links TRBV30 to TRBJ1-5, with a possible D match to TRBD1 (5 bases). Trimming left V 0 bases short and J 0 bases short, with 9 bases between. The CDR3 spans 15 residues. Germline V gene data show CDR1 as GTSNPN and CDR2 as SVGIG (reference sequence). CDR3 protein: CAWSVLGGSNQPQHF. In DNA form, the CDR3 reads TGTGCCTGGAGTGTACTTGGGGGTAGCAATCAGCCCCAGCATTTT.

DNA for the CDR3: TGTGCCAGCAGCTCAGCTGAGACCCAGTACTTC. This codes for CASSSAETQYF. The genes are TRBV7-6 and TRBJ2-5, with D unclear. Per germline, CDR1 SGHVS and CDR2 FNYEAQ. V was trimmed by 4 bases and J by 5 bases, leaving 5 bases between them. The CDR3 consists of 11 residues. Supplemented by reference TRBV7-6 and TRBJ2-5, the full variable domain reads GAGVSQSPRYKVTKRGQDVALRCDPISGHVSLYWYRQALGQGPEFLTYFNYEAQQDKSGLPNDRFSAERPEGSISTLTIQRTEQRDSAMYRCASSSAETQYFGPGTRLLVL.

This clone was detected only once. CDR3 bases: TGTGCCTGGAGTGTACCTAGCGAGAGCTCCTACAATGAGCAGTTCTTC. It translates to CAWSVPSESSYNEQFF. The V call is TRBV30, the J call TRBJ2-1; tentatively, D is TRBD2 (6 bases). V was cut by 0 bases and J by 0 bases, with 12 bases left in between. The CDR3 sequence is 16 residues long. The germline V gene has CDR1 GTSNPN and CDR2 SVGIG (reference sequence).

This clone turned up a few times. This rearrangement joins TRBV6-6 to TRBJ1-2, with TRBD1 matching over 8 bases. Germline trimming cut 1 base from V and 5 bases from J; bases unmatched to any gene: 3. This CDR3 is 14 amino acids long. Germline V lookup: CDR1 MNHNY, CDR2 SVGAGI (reference sequence). CDR3 sequence reads: CASSYLDREYGYTF. For the CDR3, the DNA is TGTGCCAGCAGTTACTTGGACAGGGAATATGGCTACACCTTC.

The rearrangement links TRBV4-1 to TRBJ2-3; D remains ambiguous. V lost 0 bases to trimming and J lost 4 bases, with 14 bases between them. The germline V gene encodes CDR1 MGHRA and CDR2 YSYEKL. The CDR3 is made up of 16 amino acids. Here the CDR3 reads CASSQDWGLAADTQYF. The CDR3 nucleotides are TGCGCCAGCAGCCAAGACTGGGGATTGGCGGCAGATACGCAGTATTTT.

J is TRBJ2-7 and V is TRBV19; TRBD1 matches at 8 bases. CDR1 is LNHDA and CDR2 is SQIVND in the germline V gene (reference sequence). V dropped 6 bases and J dropped 6; count of bases not matched to a gene: 7. The CDR3 is 13 amino acids. The CDR3 sequence is CASSKTGVGEQYF. In nucleotides, the CDR3 is TGTGCCAGTAGCAAGACAGGGGTTGGCGAGCAGTACTTC.

This clone was counted a single time. This chain links TRBV6-5 with TRBJ1-4; D not resolved. The germline CDR1 and CDR2 sequences are MNHEY and SVGAGI. The V end was cut by 7 bases, the J end by 8 bases, with 11 bases between. CDR3 size: 12 residues. CDR3 coding DNA: TGTGCCAGCATGGGCCCGGGGGAAAAACTGTTTTTT. Translation gives CASMGPGEKLFF.

V is TRBV7-8 and J is TRBJ2-7; D call uncertain. The V end lost 1 base, the J end lost 2 bases, and 6 bases lay between the germline ends. Germline V gene lookup returns CDR1 SGHVS and CDR2 FQNEAQ. This CDR3 region has 13 residues. CDR3 loop: CASSLVPTYEQYF. In nucleotides, the CDR3 is TGTGCCAGCAGCTTAGTGCCAACCTACGAGCAGTACTTC. Together with reference TRBV7-8 and TRBJ2-7, the CDR3 gives the full variable domain: GAGVSQSPRYKVAKRGQDVALRCDPISGHVSLFWYQQALGQGPEFLTYFQNEAQLDKSGLPSDRFFAERPEGSVSTLKIQRTQQEDSAVYLCASSLVPTYEQYFGPGTRLTVT.

This rearrangement joins TRBV30 to TRBJ1-2; 10 bases agree with TRBD1. Unmatched junction bases numbered 7, after V lost 0 bases and J lost 3 bases. Germline V gene sequence: CDR1 GTSNPN, CDR2 SVGIG (reference sequence). The CDR3 totals 16 residues. The CDR3 loop is CAWSVPGTGVDYGYTF. CDR3 DNA sequence: TGTGCCTGGAGTGTACCCGGGACAGGGGTTGACTATGGCTACACCTTC.

The sample holds a few counts of this clone. The chain has TRBV20-1 and TRBJ2-5; 10 positions agree with TRBD2. Germline V gene sequence: CDR1 DFQATT, CDR2 SNEGSKA (reference sequence). This CDR3 is built from 11 residues. With V trimmed by 5 bases and J by 7 bases, 1 base remained unmatched. The CDR3 coding sequence is TGCAGTGCTCGGACTAGCGGGACCCAGTACTTC. Translation: CSARTSGTQYF.

The gene calls are TRBV4-2 and TRBJ2-6; no firm D call. Trimming removed 0 bases from V and 0 bases from J, with 6 bases in between. CDR3 size: 16 residues. Germline lookup yields CDR1 LGHNA and CDR2 YNFKEQ. Here the CDR3 reads CASSQEGDSGANVLTF. The CDR3 bases are TGTGCCAGCAGCCAAGAGGGTGACTCTGGGGCCAACGTCCTGACTTTC.

The chain's CDR3 is CASSWRTNEQFF. DNA for the CDR3: TGTGCCAGCAGCTGGAGGACAAACGAGCAGTTCTTC. The gene calls are TRBV11-2 and TRBJ2-1; D may be TRBD1 or TRBD2 (5 bases each). Germline V lookup: CDR1 SGHAT, CDR2 FQNNGV. This CDR3 is built from 12 residues. Trimming stripped 4 bases from V and 10 bases from J, with 11 bases between.

V usage is TRBV5-5 and J usage is TRBJ2-3; tentative D call: TRBD2 (5 bases). Germline V CDR1 and CDR2: SGHKS, YYEKEE (reference sequence). The CDR3 spans 13 residues. V lost 2 bases and J 4 bases, leaving 8 bases between the germline ends. CDR3 amino acids: CASSFEGADTQYF. CDR3 sequence (DNA): TGTGCCAGCAGCTTCGAGGGTGCAGATACGCAGTATTTT.

This chain links TRBV29-1 with TRBJ2-5; D is unclear. Looked up from germline, CDR1 is SQVTM and CDR2 is ANQGSEA. This CDR3 region has 11 residues. The V end lost 5 bases, the J end lost 5 bases, and 9 bases lay between the germline ends. CDR3 nucleotide sequence: TGCAGCGTTCCCCTCCGGGAGACCCAGTACTTC. It is translated as CSVPLRETQYF.

This clone has only a few counts. V and J are TRBV19 and TRBJ2-6; D possibly corresponds to TRBD1 (5 bases). This CDR3 contains 15 residues. The V end lost 1 base, the J end lost 4 bases, and 8 bases lay between the germline ends. Germline lookup yields CDR1 LNHDA and CDR2 SQIVND (reference sequence). The CDR3 sequence: CASSIGRTGANVLTF. CDR3 bases: TGTGCCAGTAGTATAGGAAGGACAGGGGCCAACGTCCTGACTTTC.

The chain combines TRBV19 with TRBJ2-7; D is perhaps TRBD1 or TRBD2 (6 bases each). The germline gives CDR1 LNHDA, CDR2 SQIVND (reference sequence). The CDR3 totals 13 residues. V was pared by 2 bases and J by 7 bases, with 12 bases between. The CDR3 nucleotides are TGTGCCAGTAGTATAACCGGGGGCGGGGAGCAGTACTTC. It yields the protein CASSITGGGEQYF.

The chain couples TRBV5-4 to TRBJ1-2; tentative D call: TRBD1 (5 bases). V was clipped by 1 base and J by 7 bases, with 11 bases between them. Germline loops: CDR1 SGHNT, CDR2 YYREEE (reference sequence). There are 13 residues in the CDR3. The CDR3 region has the DNA TGTGCCAGCAGCTTGTCCTGGGGCAGTGGCTACACCTTC. Translation: CASSLSWGSGYTF.

The genes are TRBV7-3 and TRBJ2-5, with D possibly TRBD2 on 6 matching bases. Between the trimmed V and J ends, which lost 8 bases and 4 bases, there was a span of 17 bases. CDR1 is SGHTA, CDR2 FQGTGA, per germline. The CDR3 has 14 residues. The CDR3 DNA reads as TGTGCCAGCTTCCGGAATTCTAGCGCAGAGACCCAGTACTTC. This encodes CASFRNSSAETQYF.

The V call is TRBV5-1, the J call TRBJ2-5; maybe TRBD1 (6 bases). Looked up from germline, CDR1 is SGHRS and CDR2 is YFSETQ. The CDR3 loop spans 15 amino acids. V dropped 3 bases and J dropped 2 bases, with 14 bases sitting between them. The CDR3 DNA reads as TGCGCCAGCAGCTGGAGGACAGACCGACAAGAGACCCAGTACTTC. Residues: CASSWRTDRQETQYF.

The rearrangement joins TRBV7-8 to TRBJ2-1; 14 bases fit TRBD2. Germline values: CDR1 SGHVS, CDR2 FQNEAQ. V dropped 2 bases and J dropped 2; count of bases not matched to a gene: 5. The CDR3 spans 18 residues. CDR3 amino acids: CASSLFATSGGAYNEQFF. For the CDR3, the DNA is TGTGCCAGCAGCTTATTCGCGACTAGCGGGGGGGCCTACAATGAGCAGTTCTTC.

This chain uses TRBV6-5 with TRBJ1-4, with 8 nucleotides matching TRBD1. CDR3 size: 15 residues. Per germline, CDR1 MNHEY and CDR2 SVGAGI. J was trimmed by 6 bases and V by 4 bases; bases with no gene match: 7. The CDR3 spells CASSLRTGFDEKLFF. CDR3 nucleotides: TGTGCCAGCAGTTTGCGGACAGGGTTCGATGAAAAACTGTTTTTT.

V and J are TRBV5-1 and TRBJ1-3; maybe TRBD1 (6 bases). CDR1 is SGHRS and CDR2 is YFSETQ in the germline V gene. The CDR3 is made up of 14 amino acids. The ends were cut back, 4 bases at V and 7 bases at J, with 15 bases in the middle. CDR3 residues: CASSLTGPANTIYF. In DNA form, the CDR3 reads TGCGCCAGCAGCCTGACAGGTCCCGCCAACACCATATATTTT. Together with reference TRBV5-1 and TRBJ1-3, the CDR3 gives the full variable domain: KAGVTQTPRYLIKTRGQQVTLSCSPISGHRSVSWYQQTPGQGLQFLFEYFSETQRNKGNFPGRFSGRQFSNSRSEMNVSTLELGDSALYLCASSLTGPANTIYFGEGSWLTVV.

CDR3 in amino acids: CASSLTSGGRNEQFF. As DNA, the CDR3 is TGTGCCAGCAGCCTTACTAGCGGGGGTAGGAATGAGCAGTTCTTC. The rearrangement uses TRBV6-6 and TRBJ2-1, with 11 bases that match TRBD2. CDR3 size: 15 residues. Germline V gene sequence: CDR1 MNHNY, CDR2 SVGAGI (reference sequence). With V trimmed by 6 bases and J by 7 bases, 8 bases remained unmatched.

The chain joins TRBV7-9 to TRBJ2-3; 8 positions match TRBD1. This CDR3 region has 14 residues. The germline V gene has CDR1 SEHNR and CDR2 FQNEAQ (reference sequence). J gave up 5 bases and V 1 base, and 2 bases lay outside the gene matches. As DNA, the CDR3 is TGTGCCAGCAGCTTAGGACAGGGGCTAGATACGCAGTATTTT. This gives the protein CASSLGQGLDTQYF.

V usage is TRBV27 and J usage is TRBJ2-5; D possibly matches TRBD1 or TRBD2 (6 bases each). Germline V gene sequence: CDR1 MNHEY, CDR2 SMNVEV (reference sequence). Trimming took 6 bases from V and 5 from J, leaving 19 bases between them. The CDR3 has 15 residues. CDR3 protein: CASSLNYRGRETQYF. CDR3 coding DNA: TGTGCCAGCAGCCTTAACTACCGGGGGCGGGAGACCCAGTACTTC.

The chain couples TRBV18 to TRBJ1-3; D remains unclear. Germline CDR1 and CDR2: KGHSH and LQKENI. V was cut by 0 bases and J by 4 bases, with 1 base left in between. The CDR3 is made up of 12 amino acids. The CDR3 coding sequence is TGTGCCAGCTCACCACCCGGAAACACCATATATTTT. It translates to CASSPPGNTIYF.

This clone was seen more than once but under ten times. V is TRBV7-2 and J is TRBJ2-1; 10 nucleotides align to TRBD2. This CDR3 comprises 17 residues. Looked up from germline, CDR1 is SGHTA and CDR2 is FQGNSA. With 2 bases clipped from V and 2 bases from J, the junction kept 6 bases outside the gene matches. The CDR3 DNA reads as TGTGCCAGCAGCTTACAAGCGGGGGGGCCCCCCTACAATGAGCAGTTCTTC. This codes for CASSLQAGGPPYNEQFF.

The rearrangement joins TRBV2 to TRBJ1-2; a possible D gene is TRBD1 (6 bases). CDR1 is SNHLY and CDR2 is FYNNEI in the germline V gene. Trimming took 1 base from V and 4 from J, leaving 10 bases between them. There are 14 residues in the CDR3. The CDR3 here is CASSEGQGPYGYTF. CDR3 bases: TGTGCCAGCAGTGAAGGGCAGGGGCCCTATGGCTACACCTTC. Variable domain in full (rest from reference TRBV2 and TRBJ1-2): EPEVTQTPSHQVTQMGQEVILRCVPISNHLYFYWYRQILGQKVEFLVSFYNNEISEKSEIFDDQFSVERPDGSNFTLKIRSTKLEDSAMYFCASSEGQGPYGYTFGSGTRLTVV.